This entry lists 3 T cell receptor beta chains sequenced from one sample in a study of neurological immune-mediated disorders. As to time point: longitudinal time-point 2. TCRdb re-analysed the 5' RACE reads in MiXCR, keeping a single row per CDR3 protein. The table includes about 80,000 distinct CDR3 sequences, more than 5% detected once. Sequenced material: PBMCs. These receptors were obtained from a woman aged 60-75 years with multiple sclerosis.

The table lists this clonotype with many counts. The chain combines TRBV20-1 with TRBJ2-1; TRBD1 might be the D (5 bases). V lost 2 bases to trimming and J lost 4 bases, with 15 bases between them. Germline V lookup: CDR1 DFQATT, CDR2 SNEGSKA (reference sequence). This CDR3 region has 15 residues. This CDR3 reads CSARKQAKAYNEQFF. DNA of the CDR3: TGCAGTGCTAGAAAACAGGCAAAAGCTTACAATGAGCAGTTCTTC.

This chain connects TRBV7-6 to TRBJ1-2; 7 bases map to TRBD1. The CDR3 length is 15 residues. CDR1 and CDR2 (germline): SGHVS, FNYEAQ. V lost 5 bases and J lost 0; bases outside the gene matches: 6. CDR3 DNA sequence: TGTGCCAGCAGCGCCTTAGGGACAGCTAACTATGGCTACACCTTC. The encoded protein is CASSALGTANYGYTF.

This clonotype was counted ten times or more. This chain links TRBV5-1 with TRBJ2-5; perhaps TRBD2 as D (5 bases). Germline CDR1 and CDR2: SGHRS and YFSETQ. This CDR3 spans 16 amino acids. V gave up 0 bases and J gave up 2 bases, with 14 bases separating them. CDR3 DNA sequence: TGCGCCAGCAGCTTGGTTGGTGGGCGGGTTCAAGAGACCCAGTACTTC. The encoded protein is CASSLVGGRVQETQYF.